This T cell receptor (beta chain) originates from a study of CD8+CD57+ T cells in acquired aplastic anemia. Looking at the study overall: CD4+ and CD8+ cells, once sorted, gave DNA averaging approximately 3 ug. Healthy donor CD4+ samples were sequenced to a depth that averaged roughly 10 million reads.

Template material for TCR beta VDJ and CDR3 profiling consisted of genomic DNA. TCRdb redid the calling of the reads with MiXCR, one entry per CDR3 protein. The repertoire holds 150,000 to 200,000 distinct CDR3 sequences, with roughly half as singletons. This clonotype was counted many times. As yet, its antigen is unknown. Study-wide findings and caveats: No significant difference in CD8+ Simpson's diversity was found between patients and controls. Comparison of patients with controls identified twenty-nine shared CD8+ CDR3 sequences.

Germline CDR1 SEHNR, CDR2 FQNEAQ (reference sequence). The CDR3 consists of 14 residues. Trimming removed 5 bases from V and 1 base from J, with 11 bases in between. The material sequenced was sorted CD4+, CD8+, or CD8+CD57+ T cells (not recorded which) from PBMCs. The rearrangement uses TRBV7-9 and TRBJ1-1; tentative D call: TRBD1 (6 bases). The sequence came from a human donor in good health. CDR3: CASSADRENTEAFF. The CDR3 region has the DNA TGTGCCAGCAGCGCGGACAGAGAGAACACTGAAGCTTTCTTT.